These 10 T cell receptor beta chains were sequenced from one sample in a study of identical twins. TCRdb recomputed calls from the 5' RACE reads with MiXCR, one row per CDR3 protein. The sample consists of about 200,000 distinct CDR3 sequences, under 10% of them appearing once. In addition, the sample was reused for a study of yellow fever vaccine responses in identical twins.

Input material: memory (CD45RO+) T cells sorted from blood. These receptors came from a young woman in good health.

This clonotype was recorded a few times. The rearrangement links TRBV20-1 to TRBJ2-7; tentatively, D is TRBD1 (7 bases). This CDR3 spans 14 amino acids. Germline CDR1 is DFQATT and CDR2 is SNEGSKA (reference sequence). V lost 5 bases and J 3 bases, leaving 17 bases between the germline ends. The CDR3, as DNA: TGCAGTGCTGTCCTGGGCAGGGGGGACTACGAGCAGTACTTC. Translated, it gives CSAVLGRGDYEQYF.

The sample holds a few counts of this clonotype. The rearrangement uses TRBV11-1 and TRBJ1-3; 7 nucleotides line up with TRBD1. The V gene end was trimmed by 4 bases and the J gene end by 7 bases; junction bases not matched to a gene: 7. The germline V gene has CDR1 SGHAT and CDR2 FQDESV (reference sequence). This CDR3 is built from 14 residues. Here the CDR3 reads CASSSTTGMNTIYF. DNA of the CDR3: TGTGCCAGCAGCTCCACGACAGGGATGAACACCATATATTTT.

Ten or more counts support this clonotype. A junction end diverges from the germline sequence, so it may reflect a read error. V and J are TRBV28 and TRBJ2-2, with TRBD2 identical over 8 bases. The CDR3 sequence is 17 residues long. Germline V gene sequence: CDR1 MDHEN, CDR2 SYDVKM. CDR3 nucleotide sequence: TGTGCCAGCAGTTTGCCCCGAACTAGCGGAGGGACCGGGGATCTGTTTTTT. Protein sequence: CASSLPRTSGGTGDLFF.

There are many counts of this clonotype. The rearrangement links TRBV5-1 to TRBJ1-2; weak D call: TRBD1 (6 bases). CDR3 length equals 14 residues. The germline gives CDR1 SGHRS, CDR2 YFSETQ. V lost 4 bases, J lost 6 bases, and 16 bases lay in between. CDR3 protein: CASSVAPDSNGYTF. The CDR3 DNA sequence: TGCGCCAGCAGCGTGGCACCGGACAGTAATGGCTACACCTTC.

This chain connects TRBV3-1 to TRBJ2-7, with 7 bases lining up with TRBD2. CDR1 is LGHDT, CDR2 YNNKEL, per germline (reference sequence). Trimming took 4 bases from V and 7 from J; bases not matched to a gene: 10. CDR3 length: 14 residues. CDR3 nucleotides: TGTGCCAGCAGCCGCGGGGGAGCAGGTGGAGAGCAGTACTTC. Translation: CASSRGGAGGEQYF.

The V gene is TRBV19, the J gene TRBJ1-2; no reliable D call. The CDR3 has 11 residues. CDR1 and CDR2 (germline): LNHDA, SQIVND (reference sequence). V was cut by 3 bases and J by 8 bases, with 7 bases left in between. This CDR3 reads CASSIGEGYTF. The CDR3 DNA is TGTGCCAGTAGTATTGGTGAAGGCTACACCTTC.

This clonotype was picked up many times. This chain uses TRBV13 with TRBJ2-1; D may be TRBD2 (6 bases). The CDR3 loop spans 13 amino acids. Deletions cut 1 base from V and 9 bases from J, with 10 bases between. Germline CDR1 PRHDT, CDR2 FYEKMQ (reference sequence). The CDR3 DNA sequence: TGTGCCAGCAGCTTAGTCGCGGGGCGTGAGCAGTTCTTC. The encoded protein is CASSLVAGREQFF.

This clonotype has ten or more counts. The rearrangement joins TRBV7-9 to TRBJ2-5; perhaps TRBD2 as D (6 bases). Deletions cut 3 bases from V and 4 bases from J, with 15 bases between. CDR3 length: 15 amino acids. CDR1 SEHNR and CDR2 FQNEAQ come from the germline V gene (reference sequence). CDR3 DNA: TGTGCCAGCAGCTTCCAGGGAGGCGAAGTAGAGACCCAGTACTTC. Translated, it gives CASSFQGGEVETQYF.

This clonotype has only a few counts. V is TRBV4-1 and J is TRBJ2-3; 8 bases align to TRBD2. V was pared by 1 base and J by 1 base, with 4 bases of the junction left unmatched. The CDR3 has 16 amino acids. Germline CDR1 MGHRA, CDR2 YSYEKL. CDR3 nucleotides: TGCGCCAGCAGCCAAGGCGACGGGAGGGGCACAGATACGCAGTATTTT. It specifies CASSQGDGRGTDTQYF.

This clonotype was counted only a few times. This chain connects TRBV7-2 to TRBJ2-3; D tentatively fits TRBD1 or TRBD2 (5 bases each). V gave up 1 base and J gave up 0 bases, with 11 bases separating them. The germline V gene has CDR1 SGHTA and CDR2 FQGNSA. This CDR3 has 16 amino acids. The CDR3 reads CASSLGIGTSTDTQYF. DNA for the CDR3: TGTGCCAGCAGCTTAGGGATTGGGACGAGCACAGATACGCAGTATTTT.